This T cell receptor (beta chain) appears in the sequencing data of a study of STAT5B mutations in CD4+ large granular lymphocyte leukemia. The study, taken as a whole, reports: Higher CD4+ than CD8+ T-LGLL clonality might reflect small sample size. TRBV06-family usage was enriched in top patient clones (8/27) versus controls (2/35).

Sequencing was at survey level. Assay used: immunoSEQ multiplex PCR; TCRdb lists only in-frame clones, some missing. The sample lists 30,000 to 40,000 clones; under 85% were seen once. Controls came from buffy coats of healthy blood donors. Germline V gene data show CDR1 as LGHNA and CDR2 as YNFKEQ. Trimming shortened V by 0 bases and J by 2 bases, and 9 bases separated the two germline ends. The CDR3 contains 15 residues. Concerning this clone: The antigen remains unidentified.

The sequencing input was CD4+ T cells from blood buffy coats. The chain has TRBV4-2 and TRBJ2-3; TRBD2 might be the D (5 bases). The receptor was isolated from a human donor in good health. The chain's CDR3 is CASSQEASTTDTQYF. In DNA form, the CDR3 reads TGTGCCAGCAGCCAAGAAGCTAGCACCACAGATACGCAGTATTTT.